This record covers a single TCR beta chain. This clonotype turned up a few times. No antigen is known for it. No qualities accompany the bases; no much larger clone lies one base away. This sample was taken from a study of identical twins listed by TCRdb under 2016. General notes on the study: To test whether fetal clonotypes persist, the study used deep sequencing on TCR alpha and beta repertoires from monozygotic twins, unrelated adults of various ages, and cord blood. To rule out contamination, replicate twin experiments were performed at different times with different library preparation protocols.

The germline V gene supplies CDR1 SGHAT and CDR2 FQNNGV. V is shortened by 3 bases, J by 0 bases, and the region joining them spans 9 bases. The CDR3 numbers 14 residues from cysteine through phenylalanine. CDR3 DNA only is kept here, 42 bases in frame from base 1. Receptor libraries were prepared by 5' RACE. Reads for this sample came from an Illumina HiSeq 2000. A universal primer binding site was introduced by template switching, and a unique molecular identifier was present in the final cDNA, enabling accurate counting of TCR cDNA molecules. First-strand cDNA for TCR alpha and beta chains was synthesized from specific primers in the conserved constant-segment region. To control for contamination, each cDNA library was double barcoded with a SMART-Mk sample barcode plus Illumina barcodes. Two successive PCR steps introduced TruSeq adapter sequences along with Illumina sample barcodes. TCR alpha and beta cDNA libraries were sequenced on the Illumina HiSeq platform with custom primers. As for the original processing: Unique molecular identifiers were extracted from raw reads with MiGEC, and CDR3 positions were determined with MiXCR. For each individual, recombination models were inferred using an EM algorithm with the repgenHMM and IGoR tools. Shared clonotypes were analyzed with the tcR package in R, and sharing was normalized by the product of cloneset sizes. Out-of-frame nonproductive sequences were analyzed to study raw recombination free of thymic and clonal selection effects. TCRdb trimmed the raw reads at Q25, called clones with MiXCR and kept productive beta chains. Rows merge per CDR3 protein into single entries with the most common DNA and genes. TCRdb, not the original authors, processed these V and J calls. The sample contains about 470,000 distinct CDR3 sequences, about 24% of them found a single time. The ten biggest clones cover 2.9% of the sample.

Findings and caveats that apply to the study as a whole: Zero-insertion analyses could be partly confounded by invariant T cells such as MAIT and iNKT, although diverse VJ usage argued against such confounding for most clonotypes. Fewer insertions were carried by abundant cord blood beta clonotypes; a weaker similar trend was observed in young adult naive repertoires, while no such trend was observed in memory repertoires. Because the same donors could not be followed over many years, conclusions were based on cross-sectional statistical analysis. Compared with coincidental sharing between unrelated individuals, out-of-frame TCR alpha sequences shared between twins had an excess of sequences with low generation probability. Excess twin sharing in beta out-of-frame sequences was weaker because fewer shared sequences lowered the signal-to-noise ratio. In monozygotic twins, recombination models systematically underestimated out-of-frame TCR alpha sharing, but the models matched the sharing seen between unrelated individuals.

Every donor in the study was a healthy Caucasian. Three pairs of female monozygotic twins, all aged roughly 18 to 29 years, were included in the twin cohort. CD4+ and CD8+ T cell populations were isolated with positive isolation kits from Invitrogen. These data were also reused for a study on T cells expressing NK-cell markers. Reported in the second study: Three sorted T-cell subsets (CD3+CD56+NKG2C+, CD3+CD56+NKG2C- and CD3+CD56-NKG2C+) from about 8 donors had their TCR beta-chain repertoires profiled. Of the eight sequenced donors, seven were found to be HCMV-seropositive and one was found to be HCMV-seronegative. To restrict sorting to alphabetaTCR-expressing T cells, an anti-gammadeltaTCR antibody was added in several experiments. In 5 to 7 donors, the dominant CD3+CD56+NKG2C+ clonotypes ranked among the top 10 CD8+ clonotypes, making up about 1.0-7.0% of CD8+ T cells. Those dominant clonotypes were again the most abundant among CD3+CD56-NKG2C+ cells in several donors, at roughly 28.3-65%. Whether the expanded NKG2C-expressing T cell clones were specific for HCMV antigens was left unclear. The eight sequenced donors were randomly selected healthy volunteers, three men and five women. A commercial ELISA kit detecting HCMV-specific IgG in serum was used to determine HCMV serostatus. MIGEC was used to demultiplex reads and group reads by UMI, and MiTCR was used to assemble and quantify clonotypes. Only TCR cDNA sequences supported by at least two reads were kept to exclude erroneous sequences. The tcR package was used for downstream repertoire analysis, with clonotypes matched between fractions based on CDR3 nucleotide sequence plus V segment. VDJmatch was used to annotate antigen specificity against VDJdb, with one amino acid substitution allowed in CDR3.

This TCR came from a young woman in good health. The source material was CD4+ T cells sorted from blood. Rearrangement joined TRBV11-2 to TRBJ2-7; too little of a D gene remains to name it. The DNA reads TGTGCCAGCAGCTTGGACCGAAACTCCTACGAGCAGTACTTC. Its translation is CASSLDRNSYEQYF. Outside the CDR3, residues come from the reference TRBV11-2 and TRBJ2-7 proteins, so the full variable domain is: EAGVAQSPRYKIIEKRQSVAFWCNPISGHATLYWYQQILGQGPKLLIQFQNNGVVDDSQLPKDRFSAERLKGVDSTLKIQPAKLEDSAVYLCASSLDRNSYEQYFGPGTRLTVT.